This TCR beta chain comes out of a study of T cell repertoires in cytomegalovirus infection. On the study more broadly: Researchers turned to recently identified HLA-C-restricted CMV epitopes as well as well-studied HLA-B-restricted ones. Shared public TCR beta signatures pointed to both CMV infection and a matching HLA type. General study points: Dominating the ex vivo response were TCR beta clonotypes that were CMV-specific and HLA-C-restricted. Cumulative public TCR beta family frequency identified CMV carriers with the relevant HLA.

TCRdb passed the reads through MiXCR, listing each CDR3 protein once. This sample has hundreds of thousands of distinct CDR3 sequences, with roughly 30% found just once. Of note for this clonotype: The target antigen is unknown.

This CDR3 region has 14 residues. The junction had 8 bases not matched to a gene; V was cut back by 3 bases and J by 9 bases. Germline lookup yields CDR1 SGHVS and CDR2 FNYEAQ. The chain joins TRBV7-6 to TRBJ2-1; 7 bases match TRBD1. The receptor comes from a human donor in good health (CMV status not recorded). Some clones in this sample may be carry-over from other donors' samples. Here the sequenced sample was cultured CD8+ T cells from PBMCs, taken from culture after CMV antigen stimulation. The CDR3 region is CASSFRQGSVEQFF. The CDR3 DNA sequence: TGTGCCAGCAGCTTCCGACAGGGTTCGGTTGAGCAGTTCTTC.